This T cell receptor (beta chain) was sequenced for a study of low-dose radiotherapy and immunotherapy resistance in tumors. Study at large: Per fraction, Cohort 2 was given 1 Gy every two weeks, accumulating a total of 13 Gy over 26 weeks.

This clonotype was picked up many times. Between the trimmed V and J ends, which lost 5 bases and 7 bases, there was a span of 18 bases. Germline lookup yields CDR1 MDHEN and CDR2 SYDVKM. The CDR3 contains 16 residues. Priming of first-strand cDNA relied on TRAV- and TRBV-specific primers (covering alpha and beta chains). PCR amplification of the TCRs was performed with Phusion for approximately 20 PCR cycles, and it relied on a constant-region primer together with a V-primer adapter. In TCRdb, the reads were re-called with MiXCR into one record per CDR3 protein. Among almost 45,000 distinct CDR3 sequences listed, 25% to 30% were seen once. Described time point: after trial treatment. Treatment noted: LDRT plus nivolumab, ipilimumab, low-dose cyclophosphamide and aspirin (RACIN trial).

The receptor's source is a male donor with prostate cancer. Sequences were derived from PBMCs, sampled after low-dose radiotherapy plus immunotherapy. This chain connects TRBV28 to TRBJ1-6; weak D call: TRBD1 (6 bases). In DNA form, the CDR3 reads TGTGCCAGCAGTCCGCCCCTGGGGGGGCCAAATTCACCCCTCCACTTT. Translating gives CASSPPLGGPNSPLHF.